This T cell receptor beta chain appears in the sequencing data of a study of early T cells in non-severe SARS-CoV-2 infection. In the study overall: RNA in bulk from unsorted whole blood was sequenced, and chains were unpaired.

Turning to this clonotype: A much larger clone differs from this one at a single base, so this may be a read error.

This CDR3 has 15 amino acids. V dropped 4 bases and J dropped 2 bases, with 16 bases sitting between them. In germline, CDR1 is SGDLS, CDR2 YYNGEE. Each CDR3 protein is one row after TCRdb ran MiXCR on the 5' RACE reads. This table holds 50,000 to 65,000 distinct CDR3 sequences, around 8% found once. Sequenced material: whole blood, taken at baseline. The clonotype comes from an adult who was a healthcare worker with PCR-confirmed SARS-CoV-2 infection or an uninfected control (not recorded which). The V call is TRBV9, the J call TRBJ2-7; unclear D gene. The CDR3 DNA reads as TGTGCCAGCAGCCCCAAAGGGCGAAGCCCCTACGAGCAGTACTTC. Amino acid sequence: CASSPKGRSPYEQYF.